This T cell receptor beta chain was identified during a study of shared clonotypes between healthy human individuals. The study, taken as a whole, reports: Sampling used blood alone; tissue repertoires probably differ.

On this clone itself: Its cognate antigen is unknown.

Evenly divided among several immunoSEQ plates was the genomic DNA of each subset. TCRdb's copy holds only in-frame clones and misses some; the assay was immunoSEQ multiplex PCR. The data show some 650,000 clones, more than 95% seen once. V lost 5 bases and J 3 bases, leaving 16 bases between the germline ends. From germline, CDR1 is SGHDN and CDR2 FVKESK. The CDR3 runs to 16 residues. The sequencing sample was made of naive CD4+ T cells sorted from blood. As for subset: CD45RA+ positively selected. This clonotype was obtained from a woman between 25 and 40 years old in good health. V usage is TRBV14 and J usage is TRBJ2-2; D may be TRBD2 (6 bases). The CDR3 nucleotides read TGTGCCAGCAGCAAGCGGACCGGGAGACACACCGGGGAGCTGTTTTTT. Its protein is CASSKRTGRHTGELFF.